The T cell receptor (beta chain) under discussion was sequenced for a study of blood T cell repertoires in COVID-19. As for the study in general: Nucleic acid was either cDNA or gDNA, and it came from T cells, B-cell-depleted T cells, or PBMCs.

The CDR3 is 15 residues long. Trimming took off 3 bases at V and 5 bases at J, with 16 bases between the two ends. Germline V CDR1 and CDR2: LNHDA, SQIVND (reference sequence). The table lists this clone with a few counts. Methods used by the authors: For nucleated cells, counts were estimated from reference gene primer amplification. Sequenced by immunoSEQ multiplex PCR; TCRdb stores in-frame clones only, minus some. The D gene and trimming were derived from the DNA, and the V and J assignments and clone size from that table. The sample lists 150,000 or so clones, around 80% occurring once. The V call is TRBV19, the J call TRBJ1-1; D remains ambiguous. What was sequenced was peripheral blood. This clonotype originated in a woman over 75 with acute or convalescent COVID-19. CDR3 sequence: CASSMRPQLTTEAFF. The CDR3 DNA reads as TGTGCCAGTAGTATGCGGCCGCAGCTAACTACTGAAGCTTTCTTT.